The rows below give T cell receptor beta chains drawn from one sample of a study of regulatory T cells in long-lasting Graves disease. TCRdb processed the multiplex PCR reads anew with MiXCR; each CDR3 protein has one entry. The sample holds a few hundred thousand distinct CDR3 sequences, about 15% seen once. The data also belong to a second study, concerning T cells in Graves' hyperthyroidism and ophthalmopathy.

The sequencing here drew on peripheral blood mononuclear cells (PBMCs), taken at new diagnosis, from a patient treated with antithyroid drugs. The receptors were sampled from a woman in her forties with Graves disease. The CDR3 runs from the conserved cysteine through the conserved F or W. The D gene is left open where the match is weak. Expanded clones are given a class, and other clones once, few, many or no size at all.

j_gene | d_gene | abundance | v_gene | CDR3aa | CDR3nt
TRBJ1-2 | - | - | TRBV2 | CATEGTDYGYTF | TGTGCCACCGAAGGGACGGACTATGGCTACACCTTC
TRBJ1-5 | TRBD1 | many | TRBV12-3/TRBV12-4 | CASSLDRADQPQHF | TGTGCCAGCAGTCTGGACAGGGCGGATCAGCCCCAGCATTTT
TRBJ2-2 | - | many | TRBV11-3 | CASSFYGMDTGELFF | TGTGCCAGCAGCTTCTATGGGATGGACACCGGGGAGCTGTTTTTT
TRBJ2-7 | TRBD1 | - | TRBV20-1 | CSARVRTGILSEQYF | TGCAGTGCTAGAGTCAGGACAGGGATACTCAGCGAGCAGTACTTC
TRBJ2-4 | TRBD2 | few | TRBV20-1 | CSAISALAGSKNIQYF | TGCAGTGCCATTTCGGCACTAGCGGGCTCCAAAAACATTCAGTACTTC
TRBJ1-6 | - | many | TRBV6-5 | CASSYSDTGLGSPLHF | TGTGCCAGCAGTTACTCCGATACGGGTCTAGGGTCACCCCTCCACTTT
TRBJ1-2 | - | many | TRBV28 | CASSFEGTPNYGYTF | TGTGCCAGCAGTTTTGAGGGGACACCTAACTATGGCTACACCTTC
TRBJ2-1 | TRBD2 | many | TRBV7-9 | CASSPPTSGGSSYNEQFF | TGTGCCAGCAGCCCGCCGACTAGCGGGGGGAGCTCCTACAATGAGCAGTTCTTC
TRBJ1-2 | - | few | TRBV5-6 | CASSLDYRNYGYTF | TGTGCCAGCAGCTTGGACTATCGAAACTATGGCTACACCTTC
TRBJ1-5 | - | - | TRBV4-3 | CASSQDPPLLGVSNQPQHF | TGCGCCAGCAGCCAAGACCCACCCCTATTGGGGGTCAGCAATCAGCCCCAGCATTTT
TRBJ2-7 | - | - | TRBV7-9 | CASSLLSDSYEQYF | TGTGCCAGCAGCTTACTGAGCGACTCCTACGAGCAGTACTTC